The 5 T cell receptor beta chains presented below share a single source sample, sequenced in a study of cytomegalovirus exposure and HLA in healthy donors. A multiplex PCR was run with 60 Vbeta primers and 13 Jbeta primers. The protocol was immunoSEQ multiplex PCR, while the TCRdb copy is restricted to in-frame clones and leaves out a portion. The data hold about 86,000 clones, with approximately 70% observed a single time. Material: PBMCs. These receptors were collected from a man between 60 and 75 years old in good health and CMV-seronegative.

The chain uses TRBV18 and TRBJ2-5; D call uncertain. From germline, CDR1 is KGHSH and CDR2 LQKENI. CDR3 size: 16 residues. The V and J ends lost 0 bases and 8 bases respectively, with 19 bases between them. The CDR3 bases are TGTGCCAGCTCACCACCGAGAGCATCCCTCCTTGAAACCCAGTACTTC. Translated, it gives CASSPPRASLLETQYF. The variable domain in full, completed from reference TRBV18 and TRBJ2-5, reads NAGVMQNPRHLVRRRGQEARLRCSPMKGHSHVYWYRQLPEEGLKFMVYLQKENIIDESGMPKERFSAEFPKEGPSILRIQQVVRGDSAAYFCASSPPRASLLETQYFGPGTRLLVL.

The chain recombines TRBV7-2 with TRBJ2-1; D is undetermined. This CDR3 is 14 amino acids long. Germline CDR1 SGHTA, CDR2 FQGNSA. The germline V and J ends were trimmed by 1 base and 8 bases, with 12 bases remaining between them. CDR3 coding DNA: TGTGCCAGCAGCTTAGACCCCGTAGAGGATGAGCAGTTCTTC. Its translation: CASSLDPVEDEQFF.

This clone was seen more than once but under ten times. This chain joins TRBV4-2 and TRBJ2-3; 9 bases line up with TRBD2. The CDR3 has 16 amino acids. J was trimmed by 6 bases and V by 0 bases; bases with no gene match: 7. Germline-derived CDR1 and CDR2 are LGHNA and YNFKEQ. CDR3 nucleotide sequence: TGTGCCAGCAGCCAAGAGGGACTAGCTAGGTCGGATACGCAGTATTTT. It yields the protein CASSQEGLARSDTQYF.

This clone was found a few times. The CDR3 nucleotides read TGTGCCAGCAGCGGGAGACGCCGGGCAACTCCCAGTGAGCAGTTCTTC. Amino acid sequence: CASSGRRRATPSEQFF. The rearrangement links TRBV7-9 to TRBJ2-1, with D maybe TRBD2 (5 bases). V lost 5 bases and J 9 bases, leaving 23 bases between the germline ends. Germline lookup yields CDR1 SEHNR and CDR2 FQNEAQ (reference sequence). CDR3 length: 16 amino acids.

CDR3 in amino acids: CASSFGTYSNQPQHF. Written as DNA, the CDR3 is TGTGCCAGCAGCTTTGGGACATATAGCAATCAGCCCCAGCATTTT. The chain carries TRBV7-8 and TRBJ1-5, with TRBD1 as a possible D gene (6 bases). From germline, CDR1 is SGHVS and CDR2 FQNEAQ. The CDR3 sequence is 15 residues long. Trimming removed 3 bases at V and 0 bases at J, with 9 bases between.